This paragraph reports one T cell receptor beta chain. The antigen is undetermined. Each TCR beta library was made by quantitative 5'-RACE that incorporated molecular barcodes. TCRdb re-called the 5' RACE reads through MiXCR, storing one row per CDR3 protein. The data show 250,000 to 300,000 distinct CDR3 sequences, 20% seen once. The data derive from a study of CD8 T cells in ankylosing spondylitis. Study-wide findings and caveats: The study looked at matched synovial fluid samples from ankylosing spondylitis patients. Disease-linked clones were reported to be significantly enriched there. Typical of ankylosing spondylitis blood, it appeared, was a TCR beta motif of about eight highly homologous variants. In peripheral blood, disease-linked CD8+ clones occurred at relatively low frequencies.

This TCR was recovered from a male donor with ankylosing spondylitis or in good health (not recorded which). The specimen sequenced was blood, either unsorted or a sorted T cell fraction (not recorded which).

The CDR3 sequence is CASSQVRGRETQYF. The CDR3 region has the DNA TGTGCCAGCAGCCAAGTTCGAGGTAGAGAGACCCAGTACTTC. The chain joins TRBV3-1 to TRBJ2-5; D is unclear. The CDR3 covers 14 residues. Trimming left V 1 base short and J 4 bases short, with 10 bases between. Germline assignment: CDR1 LGHDT and CDR2 YNNKEL (reference sequence).